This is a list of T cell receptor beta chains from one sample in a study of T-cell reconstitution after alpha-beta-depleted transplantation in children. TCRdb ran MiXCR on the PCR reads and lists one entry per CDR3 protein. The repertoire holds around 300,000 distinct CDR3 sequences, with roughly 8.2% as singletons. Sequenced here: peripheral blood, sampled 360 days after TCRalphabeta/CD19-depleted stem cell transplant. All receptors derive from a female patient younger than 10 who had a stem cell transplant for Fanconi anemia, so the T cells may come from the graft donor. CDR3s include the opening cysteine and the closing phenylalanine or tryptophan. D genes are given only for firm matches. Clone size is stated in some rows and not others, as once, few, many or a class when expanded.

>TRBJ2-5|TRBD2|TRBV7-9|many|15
CASSSSGRGKETQYF
TGTGCCAGCAGCTCCTCAGGGAGGGGCAAGGAGACCCAGTACTTC
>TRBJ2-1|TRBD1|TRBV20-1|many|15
CSARDPQGVDNEQFF
TGCAGTGCTAGAGATCCCCAGGGGGTTGACAATGAGCAGTTCTTC
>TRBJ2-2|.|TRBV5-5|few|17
CASSLRPGGFNTGELFF
TGTGCCAGCAGCTTGAGGCCCGGGGGCTTTAACACCGGGGAGCTGTTTTTT
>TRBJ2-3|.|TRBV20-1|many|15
CSGMGGEGGTDTQYF
TGCAGTGGGATGGGGGGGGAAGGGGGTACAGATACGCAGTATTTT
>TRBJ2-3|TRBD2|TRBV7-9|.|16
CASNPPASGLTDTQYF
TGTGCCAGCAACCCACCCGCTAGCGGCCTCACAGATACGCAGTATTTT
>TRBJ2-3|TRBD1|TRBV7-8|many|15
CASSLSGQGTDTQYF
TGTGCCAGCAGCTTATCAGGACAGGGCACAGATACGCAGTATTTT
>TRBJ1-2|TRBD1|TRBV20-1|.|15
CSADRSGQGLYGYTF
TGCAGTGCCGACCGGTCAGGACAGGGATTATATGGCTACACCTTC
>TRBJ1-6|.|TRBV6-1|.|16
CASSERFLAANSPLHF
TGTGCCAGCAGTGAACGGTTCCTGGCTGCGAATTCACCCCTCCACTTT
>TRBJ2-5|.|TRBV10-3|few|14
CAISTGPEVETQYF
TGTGCCATCAGCACGGGTCCCGAGGTGGAGACCCAGTACTTC
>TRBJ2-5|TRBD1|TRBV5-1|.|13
CASSLGDRETQYF
TGCGCCAGCAGCTTGGGGGACAGAGAGACCCAGTACTTC
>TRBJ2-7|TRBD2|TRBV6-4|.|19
CASSSIPSWVAGARDEQYF
TGTGCCAGCAGCTCGATCCCGTCGTGGGTAGCGGGGGCGCGGGACGAGCAGTACTTC
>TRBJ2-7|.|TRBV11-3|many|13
CASSQGGSYEQYF
TGTGCCAGCAGCCAGGGGGGCTCCTACGAGCAGTACTTC
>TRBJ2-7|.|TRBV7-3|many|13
CASSREANYEQYF
TGTGCCAGCAGCAGAGAGGCCAACTACGAGCAGTACTTC
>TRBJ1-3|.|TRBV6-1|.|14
CASSRGAMGNTIYF
TGTGCCAGCAGCAGGGGCGCGATGGGAAACACCATATATTTT
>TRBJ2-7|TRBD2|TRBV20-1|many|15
CSARGTSGGPYEQYF
TGCAGTGCTAGAGGGACTAGCGGGGGCCCCTACGAGCAGTACTTC
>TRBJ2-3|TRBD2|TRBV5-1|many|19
CASSPWTSGGTLITDTQYF
TGCGCCAGCAGCCCCTGGACTAGCGGGGGTACCCTAATCACAGATACGCAGTATTTT
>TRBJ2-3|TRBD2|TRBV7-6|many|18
CASSNFYPGTSEGDTQYF
TGTGCCAGCAGCAACTTCTACCCAGGGACTAGCGAAGGAGATACGCAGTATTTT
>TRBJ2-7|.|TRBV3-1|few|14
CASSYGLLAYEQYF
TGTGCCAGCAGCTACGGCCTCTTGGCCTACGAGCAGTACTTC
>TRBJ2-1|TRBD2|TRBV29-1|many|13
CSVGVAGYNEQFF
TGCAGCGTCGGCGTAGCGGGGTACAATGAGCAGTTCTTC
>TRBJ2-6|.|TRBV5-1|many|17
CASSLEGLGIGANVLTF
TGCGCCAGCAGCTTGGAGGGGTTGGGAATTGGGGCCAACGTCCTGACTTTC
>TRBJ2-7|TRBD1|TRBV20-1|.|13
CSARDLRTGAKYF
TGCAGTGCTAGAGATCTCCGGACAGGGGCGAAGTACTTC
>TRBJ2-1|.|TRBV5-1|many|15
CASSFLAVSYNEQFF
TGCGCCAGCAGCTTTTTAGCGGTCTCCTACAATGAGCAGTTCTTC
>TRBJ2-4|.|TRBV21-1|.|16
CASSKRLTGGKNIQYF
TGTGCCAGCAGCAAAAGGCTGACAGGGGGAAAAAACATTCAGTACTTC
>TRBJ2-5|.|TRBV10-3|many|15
CAISDGRVGRKTQYF
TGTGCCATCAGTGATGGAAGGGTCGGGCGGAAGACCCAGTACTTC
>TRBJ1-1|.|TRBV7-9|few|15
CASSFPGTRAAEAFF
TGTGCCAGCAGCTTCCCCGGGACTAGGGCCGCTGAAGCTTTCTTT
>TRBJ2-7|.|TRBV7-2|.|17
CASSLGGVGTSEYEQYF
TGTGCCAGCAGCTTAGGTGGAGTGGGGACTTCAGAATACGAGCAGTACTTC
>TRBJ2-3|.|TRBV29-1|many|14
CSAPAGSWADTQYF
TGCAGCGCCCCGGCGGGTAGCTGGGCAGATACGCAGTATTTT
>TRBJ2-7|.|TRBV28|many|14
CASSLYPGSYEQYF
TGTGCCAGCAGTTTATATCCAGGGTCCTACGAGCAGTACTTC
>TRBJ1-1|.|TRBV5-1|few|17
CASSIQTPVGVATEAFF
TGCGCCAGCAGCATACAAACCCCTGTGGGGGTCGCAACTGAAGCTTTCTTT
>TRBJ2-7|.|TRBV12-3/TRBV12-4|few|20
CASSFLPRMSLKPLTYEQYF
TGTGCCAGCAGTTTTTTGCCACGCATGAGTCTGAAACCATTAACCTACGAGCAGTACTTC
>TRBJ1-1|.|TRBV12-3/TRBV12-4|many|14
CASSPPAGWIEAFF
TGTGCCAGCAGCCCGCCCGCGGGTTGGATTGAAGCTTTCTTT
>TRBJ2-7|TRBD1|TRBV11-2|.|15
CASSPGQGRAGEQYF
TGTGCCAGCAGCCCCGGACAGGGACGTGCGGGCGAGCAGTACTTC
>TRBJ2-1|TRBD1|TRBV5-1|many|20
CASSQPDRARTGVGNNEQFF
TGCGCCAGCAGCCAACCTGACAGAGCAAGGACAGGGGTAGGCAACAATGAGCAGTTCTTC
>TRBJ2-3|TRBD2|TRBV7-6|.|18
CASSHGLAGGFSTDTQYF
TGTGCCAGCAGCCATGGACTAGCGGGGGGTTTTAGCACAGATACGCAGTATTTT
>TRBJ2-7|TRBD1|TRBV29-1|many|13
CSVLTGEVYEQYF
TGCAGCGTTTTGACAGGGGAGGTATACGAGCAGTACTTC
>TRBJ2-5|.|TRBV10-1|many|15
CASSEFSGSRETQYF
TGCGCCAGCAGTGAGTTTTCGGGGTCCCGGGAGACCCAGTACTTC
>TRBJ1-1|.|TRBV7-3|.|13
CASSLGACTEAFF
TGTGCCAGCAGCTTAGGGGCCTGCACTGAAGCTTTCTTT
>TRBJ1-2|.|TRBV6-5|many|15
CASSPKYSANYGYTF
TGTGCCAGCAGCCCTAAATATTCAGCTAACTATGGCTACACCTTC
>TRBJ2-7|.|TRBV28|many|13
CASSLFDTYEQYF
TGTGCCAGCAGTTTATTTGACACGTACGAGCAGTACTTC
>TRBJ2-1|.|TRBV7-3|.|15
CASSFEPGANNEQFF
TGTGCCAGCAGCTTCGAGCCGGGGGCAAACAATGAGCAGTTCTTC
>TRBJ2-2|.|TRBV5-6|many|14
CASSPSPGSGELFF
TGTGCCAGCAGCCCAAGCCCCGGGTCCGGGGAGCTGTTTTTT
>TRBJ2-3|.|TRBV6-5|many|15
CASSYQPPGGDTQYF
TGTGCCAGCAGTTATCAGCCCCCGGGCGGAGATACGCAGTATTTT
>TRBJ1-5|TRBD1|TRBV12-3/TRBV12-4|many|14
CASSRTGLQEPQHF
TGTGCCAGCAGCCGGACAGGTCTACAGGAGCCCCAGCATTTT
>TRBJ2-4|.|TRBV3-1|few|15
CASSQDRGNWGIQYF
TGTGCCAGCAGCCAAGATCGGGGGAACTGGGGCATTCAGTACTTC
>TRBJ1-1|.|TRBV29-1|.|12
CSVDVGGTEAFF
TGCAGCGTTGATGTGGGCGGGACTGAAGCTTTCTTT
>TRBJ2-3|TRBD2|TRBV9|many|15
CASSSRTSGTDTQYF
TGTGCCAGCAGCTCGCGGACTAGCGGGACAGATACGCAGTATTTT
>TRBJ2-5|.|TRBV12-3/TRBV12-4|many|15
CASSFGPNRLETQYF
TGTGCCAGCAGTTTCGGGCCGAATAGGCTTGAGACCCAGTACTTC
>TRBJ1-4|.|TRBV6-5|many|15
CASSHRDGINEKLFF
TGTGCCAGCAGTCACCGGGACGGCATTAATGAAAAACTGTTTTTT
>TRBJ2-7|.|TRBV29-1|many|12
CSVIRDQSEQYF
TGCAGCGTAATCCGGGACCAGTCCGAGCAGTACTTC
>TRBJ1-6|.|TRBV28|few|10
CGSGDSPLHF
TGTGGGTCGGGGGATTCACCCCTCCACTTT
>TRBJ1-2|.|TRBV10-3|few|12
CAISVGDYGYTF
TGTGCCATCAGCGTGGGGGACTATGGCTACACCTTC
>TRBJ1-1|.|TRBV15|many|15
CATSREVTPNTEAFF
TGTGCCACCAGCAGAGAGGTCACCCCGAACACTGAAGCTTTCTTT
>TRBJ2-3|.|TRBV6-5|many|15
CASSNREVGTDTQYF
TGTGCCAGCAGTAACAGGGAGGTTGGTACAGATACGCAGTATTTT
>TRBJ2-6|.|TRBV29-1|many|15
CSVEEQGSGANVLTF
TGCAGCGTTGAAGAACAGGGTTCTGGGGCCAACGTCCTGACTTTC